One sample yielded the 15 T cell receptor beta chains listed below, sequenced in a study of long-term antiretroviral therapy in people with HIV. Version v3.0 of the immunoSEQ assay was performed at survey level. Clones were read by immunoSEQ multiplex PCR, and TCRdb kept only the in-frame ones, dropping some. Among 30,000 to 50,000 clones listed, more than 80% were seen once. The source material was unsorted PBMCs, sampled 3.1 years after starting antiretroviral therapy. Receptors were obtained from a woman in her forties or fifties with HIV.

The rearrangement joins TRBV2 to TRBJ2-5, with 8 nucleotides matching TRBD2. Losses at the gene ends were 4 bases for V and 2 bases for J; bases not matched to a gene: 6. Germline CDR1 and CDR2: SNHLY and FYNNEI. This CDR3 is built from 15 residues. This chain's CDR3 is CASSVRSGGQETQYF. The CDR3 bases are TGTGCCAGCAGTGTAAGGAGCGGGGGACAAGAGACCCAGTACTTC.

This chain connects TRBV5-1 to TRBJ2-7; perhaps TRBD2 as D (6 bases). V lost 3 bases and J lost 2, with 12 bases in between. CDR3 length: 14 residues. CDR1 and CDR2 from the germline V gene are SGHRS and YFSETQ. In DNA, the CDR3 is TGCGCCAGCAGCTACCGCTCGGGAGCCTACGAGCAGTACTTC. This translates into CASSYRSGAYEQYF.

This chain links TRBV12-5 with TRBJ1-2; D remains unclear. CDR1 and CDR2 (germline): LGHNT, FRNRAP. The CDR3 consists of 11 residues. Deletions cut 4 bases from V and 8 bases from J, with 8 bases between. CDR3 sequence: CASGSTGGYTF. The CDR3 nucleotides are TGTGCTAGTGGTTCAACGGGAGGCTACACCTTC. Full variable domain (remainder filled in from reference TRBV12-5 and TRBJ1-2): DARVTQTPRHKVTEMGQEVTMRCQPILGHNTVFWYRQTMMQGLELLAYFRNRAPLDDSGMPKDRFSAEMPDATLATLKIQPSEPRDSAVYFCASGSTGGYTFGSGTRLTVV.

The chain recombines TRBV4-1 with TRBJ1-2; D ambiguous. This CDR3 contains 15 residues. Germline values: CDR1 MGHRA, CDR2 YSYEKL. V lost 0 bases, J lost 6 bases, and 14 bases lay in between. CDR3 sequence reads: CASSQETPTRNGYTF. The CDR3 region has the DNA TGCGCCAGCAGCCAAGAGACACCTACTCGTAATGGCTACACCTTC.

The chain recombines TRBV6-1 with TRBJ2-2, with 9 bases aligning to TRBD1. The ends lost 5 bases at V and 7 bases at J; junction bases unmatched: 8. The CDR3 runs to 15 residues. Germline V CDR1 and CDR2: MNHNS, SASEGT. CDR3 in amino acids: CASSPRQGEGGELFF. Here the CDR3 DNA reads TGTGCCAGCAGTCCACGACAGGGGGAGGGCGGGGAGCTGTTTTTT.

V is TRBV2 and J is TRBJ2-3; 8 nucleotides align to TRBD2. Germline assignment: CDR1 SNHLY and CDR2 FYNNEI. Losses at the gene ends were 5 bases for V and 4 bases for J; bases not matched to a gene: 8. The CDR3 runs 15 residues. CDR3 sequence (DNA): TGTGCCAGCAGTCTGACTAGCGTTGAACCAGATACGCAGTATTTT. Translated, it gives CASSLTSVEPDTQYF.

The V gene is TRBV7-9, the J gene TRBJ2-1; TRBD1 matches at 11 bases. The V segment lost 6 bases and the J segment 8 bases; nucleotides outside the gene matches: 12. The CDR3 loop spans 16 amino acids. CDR1 SEHNR and CDR2 FQNEAQ come from the germline V gene (reference sequence). The CDR3 reads CASRLRPGTGGYEQFF. CDR3 coding DNA: TGTGCCAGCAGATTACGTCCCGGGACAGGGGGTTATGAGCAGTTCTTC.

Only a few counts were recorded for this clone. V is TRBV30 and J is TRBJ1-6, with 9 bases aligning to TRBD1. The V gene's germline CDR1 is GTSNPN and CDR2 SVGIG (reference sequence). CDR3 length: 15 amino acids. With 2 bases clipped from V and 2 bases from J, the junction kept 1 base outside the gene matches. CDR3 DNA sequence: TGTGCCTGGAGTACAGGGGGCGCCTATAATTCACCCCTCCACTTT. As protein: CAWSTGGAYNSPLHF. Filled out from reference TRBV30 and TRBJ1-6, the complete variable domain reads SQTIHQWPATLVQPVGSPLSLECTVEGTSNPNLYWYRQAAGRGLQLLFYSVGIGQISSEVPQNLSASRPQDRQFILSSKKLLLSDSGFYLCAWSTGGAYNSPLHFGNGTRLTVT.

The chain recombines TRBV9 with TRBJ2-1, with 7 bases that match TRBD2. Unmatched junction bases numbered 14, after V lost 2 bases and J lost 9 bases. The CDR3 has 16 residues. The germline gives CDR1 SGDLS, CDR2 YYNGEE. The CDR3 coding sequence is TGTGCCAGCAGCGTGGGAGGGGAGGGGATGGGTAGTGAGCAGTTCTTC. Protein product: CASSVGGEGMGSEQFF.

The chain uses TRBV7-3 and TRBJ2-1, with D perhaps TRBD2 (6 bases). Germline CDR1 SGHTA, CDR2 FQGTGA. The V end lost 0 bases, the J end lost 2 bases, and 11 bases lay between the germline ends. This CDR3 is 16 amino acids long. The CDR3 is CASSLTGGEAYNEQFF. The CDR3 DNA reads as TGTGCCAGCAGCTTAACCGGCGGGGAAGCCTACAATGAGCAGTTCTTC.

V and J are TRBV7-2 and TRBJ2-7; D is uncertain. Trimming removed 5 bases at V and 0 bases at J, with 17 bases between. The CDR3 is 16 amino acids. Germline CDR1 and CDR2: SGHTA and FQGNSA. CDR3 in amino acids: CASSREIGLPSYEQYF. As DNA, the CDR3 is TGTGCCAGCAGCCGAGAGATCGGCCTACCCTCCTACGAGCAGTACTTC.

V gene TRBV4-3 combines with J gene TRBJ2-2; D is unclear. The CDR3 runs to 16 residues. Trimming pared 4 bases from V and 2 bases from J, leaving 14 bases between. Germline V CDR1 and CDR2: LGHNA, YSLEER. Here the CDR3 reads CASSRIIYGNTGELFF. CDR3 nucleotides: TGCGCCAGCAGCCGAATAATCTACGGTAACACCGGGGAGCTGTTTTTT.

The CDR3 region has the DNA TGTGCCAGCAGTTTATCAGGACAGGCCAATTCACCCCTCCACTTT. This sequence encodes CASSLSGQANSPLHF. This rearrangement joins TRBV27 to TRBJ1-6, with 7 bases aligning to TRBD1. Trimming cost V 0 bases and J 7 bases; bases outside gene matches: 3. CDR3 length equals 15 residues. Germline V gene sequence: CDR1 MNHEY, CDR2 SMNVEV (reference sequence).

This rearrangement joins TRBV5-1 to TRBJ2-7; TRBD2 matches 14 bases. The CDR3 contains 17 residues. The J segment lost 0 bases and the V segment lost 0 bases, leaving 2 bases of the junction unmatched. Germline values: CDR1 SGHRS, CDR2 YFSETQ. In DNA form, the CDR3 reads TGCGCCAGCAGCTTGGCCGGGACTAGCGGGGGCTCCTACGAGCAGTACTTC. Protein sequence: CASSLAGTSGGSYEQYF.

V and J are TRBV7-9 and TRBJ2-7; D ambiguous. The V and J ends lost 3 bases and 7 bases respectively, with 7 bases between them. This CDR3 has 11 residues. CDR1 and CDR2 (germline): SEHNR, FQNEAQ (reference sequence). The CDR3 sequence: CASSLDQEQYF. CDR3 coding DNA: TGTGCCAGCAGCTTGGACCAGGAGCAGTACTTC.